This is a list of T cell receptor beta chains from one sample in a study of OX40 agonist ivuxolimab in advanced cancers. This table comes from immunoSEQ multiplex PCR, and its TCRdb copy is limited to in-frame clones, with some not included. The data hold tens of thousands of clones, with 70% to 90% observed a single time. The sample consisted of CD4+ or CD8+ T cells sorted from blood, taken in a trial of the OX40 agonist ivuxolimab. The receptors derive from an adult with an advanced solid tumor such as melanoma, head and neck, liver or kidney cancer. CDR3s include the opening cysteine and the closing phenylalanine or tryptophan. The D gene is left open where the match is weak. Where a row states a size, it is once, few, many or the class of an expanded clone; other rows omit it.

clone_size d_call j_call v_call cdr3_nt cdr3_aa
- TRBD1 TRBJ1-2 TRBV11-2 TGTGCCAGCAGCATGACAGGGGGAAAGAGCTATGGCTACACCTTC CASSMTGGKSYGYTF
once TRBD1 TRBJ2-1 TRBV5-4 TGTGCCAGCAGTCTTGGGACAGAGAGCCATGAGCAGTTCTTC CASSLGTESHEQFF
- TRBD1 TRBJ1-1 TRBV7-2 TGTGCCAGCAGCCAGGGACAGACGAACACTGAAGCTTTCTTT CASSQGQTNTEAFF
- - TRBJ1-1 TRBV2 TGTGCCAGCAGCGTACAGGAGATGAACACTGAAGCTTTCTTT CASSVQEMNTEAFF
- - TRBJ1-5 TRBV7-2 TGTGCCAGCAGTTATTCGGGTTTGGGTCAGCCCCAGCATTTT CASSYSGLGQPQHF
- TRBD1 TRBJ1-2 TRBV6-6 TGTGCCAGCAGCGACAGGGACTATGGCTACACCTTC CASSDRDYGYTF
- - TRBJ1-6 TRBV9 TGTGCCAGCAGCTCCGGAGGGGTAAACTATAATTCACCCCTCCACTTT CASSSGGVNYNSPLHF
- - TRBJ1-2 TRBV6-6 TGTGCCAGCAGTTTTTCGGGGACTGCGCCATATGGCTACACCTTC CASSFSGTAPYGYTF
- - TRBJ2-1 TRBV11-3 TGTGCCAGCAGCTTGAACTCAGGGGTGGCTGAGCAGTTCTTC CASSLNSGVAEQFF
- TRBD2 TRBJ2-5 TRBV5-1 TGCGCCAGCAGCTTACCGGGGGGGGAGACCCAGTACTTC CASSLPGGETQYF
- - TRBJ1-1 TRBV7-8 TGTGCCAGCAGCCTGGGACCTGTCTACACTGAAGCTTTCTTT CASSLGPVYTEAFF
- - TRBJ1-1 TRBV6-5 TGTGCCAGCAGTTACCAAGGGGGGAGAGCTTTCTTT CASSYQGGRAFF
- - TRBJ1-1 TRBV5-1 TGCGCCAGCAGCTTGAGGAGCGAGGACACTGAAGCTTTCTTT CASSLRSEDTEAFF
- - TRBJ2-5 TRBV7-2 TGTGCCAGCAGCTTAGGCCCCTCAGAGACCCAGTACTTC CASSLGPSETQYF
- - TRBJ1-1 TRBV2 TGTGCCAGCGGAGGGTGGTTGAACACTGAAGCTTTCTTT CASGGWLNTEAFF
- TRBD1 TRBJ1-2 TRBV5-1 TGCGCCAGCAGCTCCGGGACAGGGGATGGCTACACCTTC CASSSGTGDGYTF
- TRBD1 TRBJ1-1 TRBV5-1 TGCGCCAGCAGCGCCAGGGGGCTGAACACTGAAGCTTTCTTT CASSARGLNTEAFF
- - TRBJ2-3 TRBV5-1 TGCGCCAGCAGCTTGGGAGGGCAGGGTTTGTCAGATACGCAGTATTTT CASSLGGQGLSDTQYF
- TRBD1 TRBJ1-4 TRBV18 TGTGCCAGCTCACCCCAGGGGGCGCGTGAAAAACTGTTTTTT CASSPQGAREKLFF
- TRBD1 TRBJ1-2 TRBV7-2 TGTGCCAGCAGCCAACGGACAGGGGTTGTTTTTCACTATGGCTACACCTTC CASSQRTGVVFHYGYTF
once - TRBJ1-3 TRBV5-4 TGTGCCAGCAGCCCACAGGTGAACTCTGGAAACACCATATATTTT CASSPQVNSGNTIYF
- TRBD2 TRBJ2-2 TRBV4-2 TGTGCCAGCAGCCAAACCGGGACTAGCGGGGGGGCAGGCACCGGGGAGCTGTTTTTT CASSQTGTSGGAGTGELFF
few - TRBJ2-6 TRBV2 TGTGCCAGCAGCCCCTCTGGGGCCAACGTCCTGACTTTC CASSPSGANVLTF
- TRBD1 TRBJ1-2 TRBV18 TGTGCCAGCTCACCAGCGGGACAGGGTAGGCTAGCTAACTATGGCTACACCTTC CASSPAGQGRLANYGYTF
- - TRBJ2-2 TRBV27 TGTGCCAGCAGGGGGGCTTACGGCGCCGGGGAGCTGTTTTTT CASRGAYGAGELFF
- - TRBJ1-4 TRBV21-1 TGTGCCAGACCGGGACAGGTTAATGAAAAACTGTTTTTT CARPGQVNEKLFF
few TRBD1 TRBJ1-5 TRBV6-1 TGTGCCAGCCGACCCACAGGGGCGATTCAGCCCCAGCATTTT CASRPTGAIQPQHF
- - TRBJ1-2 TRBV5-4 TGTGCCAGCAGCCGCGGGACTTCGCGGGACTATGGCTACACCTTC CASSRGTSRDYGYTF